This TCR beta chain was recovered during a study of human T cells and chemical hapten exposure. Study-level background: Small pooled library volume differences mainly caused per-sample TCR yield variation. Study observations and caveats: Controls formed significantly fewer large CDR3 similarity clusters than expanded TCRs did.

One entry per CDR3 protein, called by TCRdb with MiXCR from the RACE reads. The sample includes roughly 92,000 distinct CDR3 sequences, about an eighth of them seen just once. This clonotype was seen ten or more times. The antigen remains undetermined. V lost 6 bases to trimming and J lost 3 bases, with 14 bases between them. CDR1 and CDR2 from the germline V gene are DFQATT and SNEGSKA (reference sequence). This CDR3 contains 14 residues. Time point described: patch test 2, 6 weeks after DPC sensitization. The treatment is: therapeutic diphenylcyclopropenone sensitization with weekly scalp DPC. The input for sequencing was whole blood, taken in connection with sensitization to the hapten diphenylcyclopropenone (DPC). The chain employs TRBV20-1 and TRBJ2-2; maybe TRBD2 (5 bases). The clonotype originates from a woman between 40 and 50 years old with alopecia areata. Some clones in this sample may be carry-over from other donors' samples. CDR3 sequence: CSAPRGRHTGELFF. The CDR3, as DNA: TGCAGTGCGCCCCGAGGGCGGCACACCGGGGAGCTGTTTTTT.